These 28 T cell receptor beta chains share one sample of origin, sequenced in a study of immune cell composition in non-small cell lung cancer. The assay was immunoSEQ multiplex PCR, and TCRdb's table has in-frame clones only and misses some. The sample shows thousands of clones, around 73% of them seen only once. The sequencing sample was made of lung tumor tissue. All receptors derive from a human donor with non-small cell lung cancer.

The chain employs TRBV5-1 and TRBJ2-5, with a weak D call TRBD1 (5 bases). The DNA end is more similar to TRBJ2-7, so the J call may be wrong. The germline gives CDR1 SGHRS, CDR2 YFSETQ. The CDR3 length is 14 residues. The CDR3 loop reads CASSLPTDTYEQYF. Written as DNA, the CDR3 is TGCGCCAGCAGCTTACCGACAGACACCTACGAGCAGTACTTC.

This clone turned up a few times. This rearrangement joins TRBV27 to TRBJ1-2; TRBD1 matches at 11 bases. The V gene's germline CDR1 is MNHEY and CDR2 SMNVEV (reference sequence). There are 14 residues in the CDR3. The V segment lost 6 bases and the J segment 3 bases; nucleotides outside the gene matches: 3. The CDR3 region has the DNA TGTGCCAGCAGCGGACAGGGGGCCTACTATGGCTACACCTTC. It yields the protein CASSGQGAYYGYTF.

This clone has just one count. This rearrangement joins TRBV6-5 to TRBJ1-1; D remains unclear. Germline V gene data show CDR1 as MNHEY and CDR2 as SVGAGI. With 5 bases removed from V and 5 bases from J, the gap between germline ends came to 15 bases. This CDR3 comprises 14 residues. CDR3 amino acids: CASSTTPGKTEAFF. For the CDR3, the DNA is TGTGCCAGCAGTACGACTCCCGGGAAGACTGAAGCTTTCTTT.

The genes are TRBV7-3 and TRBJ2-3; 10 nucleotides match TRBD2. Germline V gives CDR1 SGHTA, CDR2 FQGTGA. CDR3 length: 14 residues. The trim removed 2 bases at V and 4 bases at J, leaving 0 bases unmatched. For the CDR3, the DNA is TGTGCCAGCAGCTTAGGGACTAGCGCAGATACGCAGTATTTT. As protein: CASSLGTSADTQYF.

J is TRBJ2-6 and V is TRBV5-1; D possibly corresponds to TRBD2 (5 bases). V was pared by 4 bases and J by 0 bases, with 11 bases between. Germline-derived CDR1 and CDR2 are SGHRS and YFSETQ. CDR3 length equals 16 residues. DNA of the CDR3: TGCGCCAGCAGCGAGTTAGGGAGCTCTGGGGCCAACGTCCTGACTTTC. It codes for CASSELGSSGANVLTF.

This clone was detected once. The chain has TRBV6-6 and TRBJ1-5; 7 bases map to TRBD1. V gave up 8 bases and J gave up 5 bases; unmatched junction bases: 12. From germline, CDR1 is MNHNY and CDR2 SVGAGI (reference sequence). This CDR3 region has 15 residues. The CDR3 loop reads CASGLTGRFDQPQHF. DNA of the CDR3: TGTGCCAGCGGTTTGACAGGGAGATTTGATCAGCCCCAGCATTTT.

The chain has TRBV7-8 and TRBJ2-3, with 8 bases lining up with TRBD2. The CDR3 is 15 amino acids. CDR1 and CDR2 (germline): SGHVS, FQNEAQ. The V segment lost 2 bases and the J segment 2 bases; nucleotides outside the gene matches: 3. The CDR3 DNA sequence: TGTGCCAGCAGCTTAAGTAGCGGGGACACAGATACGCAGTATTTT. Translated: CASSLSSGDTDTQYF.

CDR3 in DNA: TGTGCCAGCAGCTTCCAGGGGGATATTGGCTACACCTTC. Its protein is CASSFQGDIGYTF. This chain links TRBV5-5 with TRBJ1-2; 7 bases line up with TRBD1. Germline V gives CDR1 SGHKS, CDR2 YYEKEE (reference sequence). This CDR3 region has 13 residues. J lost 7 bases, V lost 2 bases, and 5 bases had no gene match.

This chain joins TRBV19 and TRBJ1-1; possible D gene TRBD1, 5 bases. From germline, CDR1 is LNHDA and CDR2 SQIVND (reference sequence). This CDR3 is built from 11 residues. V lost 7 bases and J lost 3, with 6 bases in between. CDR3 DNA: TGTGCCAGTACGGGGGACACTGAAGCTTTCTTT. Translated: CASTGDTEAFF.

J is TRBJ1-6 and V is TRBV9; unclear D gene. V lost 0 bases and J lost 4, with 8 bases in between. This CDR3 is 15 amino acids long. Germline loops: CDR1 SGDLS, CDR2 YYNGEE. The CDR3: CASSVVRDYNSPLHF. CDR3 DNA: TGTGCCAGCAGCGTAGTTCGGGATTATAATTCACCCCTCCACTTT.

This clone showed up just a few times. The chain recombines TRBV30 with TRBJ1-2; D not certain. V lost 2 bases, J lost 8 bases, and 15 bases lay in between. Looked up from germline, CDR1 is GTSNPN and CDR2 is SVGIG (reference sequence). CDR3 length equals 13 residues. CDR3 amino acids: CAWSLRGKGGYTF. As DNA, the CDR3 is TGTGCCTGGAGTCTAAGAGGGAAGGGAGGCTACACCTTC.

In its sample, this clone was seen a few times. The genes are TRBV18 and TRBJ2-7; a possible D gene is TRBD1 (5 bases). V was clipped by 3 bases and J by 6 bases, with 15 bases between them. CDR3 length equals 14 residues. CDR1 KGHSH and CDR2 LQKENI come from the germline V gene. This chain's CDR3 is CASSPPVREFEQYF. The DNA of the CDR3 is TGTGCCAGCTCACCTCCGGTCAGGGAATTCGAGCAGTACTTC.

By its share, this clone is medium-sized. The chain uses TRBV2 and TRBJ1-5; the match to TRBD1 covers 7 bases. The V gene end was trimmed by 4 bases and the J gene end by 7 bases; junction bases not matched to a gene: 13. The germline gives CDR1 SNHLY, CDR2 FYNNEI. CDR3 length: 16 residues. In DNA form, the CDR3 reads TGTGCCAGCAGTGTTTCTTCTCGACAGGGCGGCCAGCCCCAGCATTTT. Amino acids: CASSVSSRQGGQPQHF.

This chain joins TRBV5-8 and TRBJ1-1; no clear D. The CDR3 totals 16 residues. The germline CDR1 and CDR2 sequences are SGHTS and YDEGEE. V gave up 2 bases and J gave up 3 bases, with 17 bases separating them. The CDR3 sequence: CASSFPLPGSHTEAFF. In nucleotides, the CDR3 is TGTGCCAGCAGCTTTCCCCTACCCGGGAGTCACACTGAAGCTTTCTTT.

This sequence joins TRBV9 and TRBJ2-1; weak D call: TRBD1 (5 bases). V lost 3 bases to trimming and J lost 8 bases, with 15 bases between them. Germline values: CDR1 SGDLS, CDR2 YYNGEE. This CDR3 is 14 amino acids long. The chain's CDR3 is CASSGGPVVDEQFF. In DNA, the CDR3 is TGTGCCAGCAGCGGGGGCCCCGTAGTGGATGAGCAGTTCTTC.

DNA of the CDR3: TGTGCCTGGAGTGTATCAAGGGCCCGGGGGAGCACAGATACGCAGTATTTT. Protein sequence: CAWSVSRARGSTDTQYF. The gene calls are TRBV30 and TRBJ2-3, with D possibly TRBD2 on 6 matching bases. CDR1 is GTSNPN, CDR2 SVGIG, per germline (reference sequence). The CDR3 is 17 amino acids. Trimming shortened V by 0 bases and J by 0 bases, and 16 bases separated the two germline ends.

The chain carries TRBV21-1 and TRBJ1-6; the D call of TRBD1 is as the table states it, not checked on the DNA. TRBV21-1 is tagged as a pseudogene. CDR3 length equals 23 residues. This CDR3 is CAFYRRVVPPLRPPSSYNSPLHF. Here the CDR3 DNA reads TGTGCCTTTTACCGCAGGGTAGTTCCACCCTTGCGACCCCCAAGCTCCTATAATTCACCCCTCCACTTT.

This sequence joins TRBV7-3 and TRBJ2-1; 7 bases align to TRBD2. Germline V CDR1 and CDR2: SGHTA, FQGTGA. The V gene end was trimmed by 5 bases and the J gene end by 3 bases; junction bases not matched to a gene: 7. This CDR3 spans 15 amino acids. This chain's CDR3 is CASSPGGRDYNEQFF. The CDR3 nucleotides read TGTGCCAGCAGCCCGGGAGGCAGGGACTACAATGAGCAGTTCTTC.

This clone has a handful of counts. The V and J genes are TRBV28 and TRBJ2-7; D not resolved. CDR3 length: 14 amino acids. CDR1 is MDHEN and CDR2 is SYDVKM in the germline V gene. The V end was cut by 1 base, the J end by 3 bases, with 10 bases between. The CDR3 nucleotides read TGTGCCAGCAGTTTATATCCCCCTAACTACGAGCAGTACTTC. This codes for CASSLYPPNYEQYF.

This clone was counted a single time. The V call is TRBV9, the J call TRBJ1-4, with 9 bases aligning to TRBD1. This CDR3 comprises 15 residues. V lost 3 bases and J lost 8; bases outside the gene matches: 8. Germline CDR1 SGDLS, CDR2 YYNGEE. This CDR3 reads CASSAGDRAREKLFF. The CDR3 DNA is TGTGCCAGCAGCGCAGGGGACAGGGCCCGAGAAAAACTGTTTTTT.

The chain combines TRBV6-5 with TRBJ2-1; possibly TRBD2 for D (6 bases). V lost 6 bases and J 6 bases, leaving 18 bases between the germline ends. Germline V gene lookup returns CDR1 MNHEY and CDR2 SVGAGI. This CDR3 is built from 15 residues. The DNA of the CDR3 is TGTGCCAGCAGCCAACGAAGGCAGGGAGGCAATGAGCAGTTCTTC. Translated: CASSQRRQGGNEQFF.

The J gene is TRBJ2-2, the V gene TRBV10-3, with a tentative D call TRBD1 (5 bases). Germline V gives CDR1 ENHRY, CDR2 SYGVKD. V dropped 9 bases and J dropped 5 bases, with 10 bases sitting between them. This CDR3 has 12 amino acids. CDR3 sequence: CAISQGTGELFF. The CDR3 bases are TGTGCCATTAGTCAGGGTACCGGGGAGCTGTTTTTT.

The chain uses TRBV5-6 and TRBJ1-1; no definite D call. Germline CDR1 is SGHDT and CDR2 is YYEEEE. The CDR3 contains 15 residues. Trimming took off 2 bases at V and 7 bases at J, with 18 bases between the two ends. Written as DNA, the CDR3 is TGTGCCAGCAGCTTTATTGACGACAATTTCGGTGAAGCTTTCTTT. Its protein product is CASSFIDDNFGEAFF.

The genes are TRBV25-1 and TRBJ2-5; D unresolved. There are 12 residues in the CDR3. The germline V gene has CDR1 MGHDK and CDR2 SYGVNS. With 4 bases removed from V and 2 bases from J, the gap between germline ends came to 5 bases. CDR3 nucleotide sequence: TGTGCCAGCAGTGTACAACAAGAGACCCAGTACTTC. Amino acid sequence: CASSVQQETQYF.

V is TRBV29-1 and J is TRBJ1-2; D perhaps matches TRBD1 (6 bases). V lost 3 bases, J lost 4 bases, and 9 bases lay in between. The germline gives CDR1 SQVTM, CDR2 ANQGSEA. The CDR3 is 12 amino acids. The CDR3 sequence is CSVDRGTYGYTF. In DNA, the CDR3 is TGCAGCGTTGATAGGGGGACCTATGGCTACACCTTC.

The CDR3 is CASSWAGTSGGAGELFF. CDR3 DNA: TGTGCCAGCAGCTGGGCCGGGACTAGCGGGGGGGCCGGGGAGCTGTTTTTT. This chain links TRBV11-2 with TRBJ2-2; 16 bases are a match to TRBD2. The CDR3 spans 17 residues. Germline V gives CDR1 SGHAT, CDR2 FQNNGV. V was pared by 4 bases and J by 6 bases, with 5 bases of the junction left unmatched.

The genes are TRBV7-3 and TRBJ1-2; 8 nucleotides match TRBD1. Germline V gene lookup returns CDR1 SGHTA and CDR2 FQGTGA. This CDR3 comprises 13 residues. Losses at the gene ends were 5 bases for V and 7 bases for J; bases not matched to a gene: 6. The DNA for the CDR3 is TGTGCCAGCAGCACCGACAGGGGAATTGGCTACACCTTC. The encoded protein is CASSTDRGIGYTF.

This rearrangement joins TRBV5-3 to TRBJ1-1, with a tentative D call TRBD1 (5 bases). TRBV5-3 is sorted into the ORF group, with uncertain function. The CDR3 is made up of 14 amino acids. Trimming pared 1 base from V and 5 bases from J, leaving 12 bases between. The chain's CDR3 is CARSLLRARTEAFF. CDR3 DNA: TGTGCCAGAAGCTTGCTCAGGGCTAGGACTGAAGCTTTCTTT.